This T cell receptor (beta chain) was found in a study of blood T cell repertoires in COVID-19. Background on the study: Collection of acute and convalescent COVID-19 samples took place in the United States, Italy and Spain.

CDR3 length: 16 amino acids. Deletions cut 4 bases from V and 1 base from J, with 16 bases between. Germline CDR1 SEHNR, CDR2 FQNEAQ (reference sequence). TCRdb keeps only in-frame clones here, not all; method: immunoSEQ multiplex PCR. Of 95,000 to 100,000 clones detected, about 85% appear once; the ten largest clones hold about 1.8%. The sequencing sample was made of peripheral blood. The V gene is TRBV7-9, the J gene TRBJ2-5, with D perhaps matching TRBD2 (6 bases). This TCR derives from a woman aged 70-85 years with active or convalescent COVID-19. CDR3 nucleotide sequence: TGTGCCAGCAGCTACGCCGGGAGAAACCTCCAAGAGACCCAGTACTTC. Its translation: CASSYAGRNLQETQYF.